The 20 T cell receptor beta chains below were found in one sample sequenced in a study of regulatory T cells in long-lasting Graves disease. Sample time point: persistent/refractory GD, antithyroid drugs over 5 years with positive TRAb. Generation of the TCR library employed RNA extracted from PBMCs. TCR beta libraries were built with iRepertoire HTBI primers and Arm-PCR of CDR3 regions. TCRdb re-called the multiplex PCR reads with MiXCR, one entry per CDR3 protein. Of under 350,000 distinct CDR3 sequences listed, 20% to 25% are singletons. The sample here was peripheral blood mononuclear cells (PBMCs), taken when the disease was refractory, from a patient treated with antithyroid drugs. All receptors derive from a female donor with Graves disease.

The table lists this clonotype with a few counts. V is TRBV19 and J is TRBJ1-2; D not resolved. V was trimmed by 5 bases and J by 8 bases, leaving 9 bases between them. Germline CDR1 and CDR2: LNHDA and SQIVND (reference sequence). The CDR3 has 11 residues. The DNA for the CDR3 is TGTGCCAGTAGTCGTTTCGGCGGCTACACCTTC. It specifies CASSRFGGYTF.

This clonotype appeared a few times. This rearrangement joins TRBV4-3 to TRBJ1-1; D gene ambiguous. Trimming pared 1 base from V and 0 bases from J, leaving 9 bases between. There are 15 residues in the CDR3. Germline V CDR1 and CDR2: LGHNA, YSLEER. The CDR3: CASSQGNTLNTEAFF. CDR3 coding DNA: TGCGCCAGCAGCCAAGGGAACACCTTGAACACTGAAGCTTTCTTT.

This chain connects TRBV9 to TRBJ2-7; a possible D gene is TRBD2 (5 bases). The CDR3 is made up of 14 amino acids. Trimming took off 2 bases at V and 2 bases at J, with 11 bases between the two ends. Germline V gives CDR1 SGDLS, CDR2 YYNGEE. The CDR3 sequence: CASSVGGPAYEQYF. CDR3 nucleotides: TGTGCCAGCAGCGTCGGAGGCCCCGCCTACGAGCAGTACTTC.

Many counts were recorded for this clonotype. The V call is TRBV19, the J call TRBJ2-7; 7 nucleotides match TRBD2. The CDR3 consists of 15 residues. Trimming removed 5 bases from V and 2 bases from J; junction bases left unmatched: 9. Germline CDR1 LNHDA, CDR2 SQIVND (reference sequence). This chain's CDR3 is CASSGPLAPTYEQYF. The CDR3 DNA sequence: TGTGCCAGTAGTGGCCCACTAGCGCCGACCTACGAGCAGTACTTC. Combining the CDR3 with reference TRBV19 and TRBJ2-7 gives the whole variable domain DGGITQSPKYLFRKEGQNVTLSCEQNLNHDAMYWYRQDPGQGLRLIYYSQIVNDFQKGDIAEGYSVSREKKESFPLTVTSAQKNPTAFYLCASSGPLAPTYEQYFGPGTRLTVT.

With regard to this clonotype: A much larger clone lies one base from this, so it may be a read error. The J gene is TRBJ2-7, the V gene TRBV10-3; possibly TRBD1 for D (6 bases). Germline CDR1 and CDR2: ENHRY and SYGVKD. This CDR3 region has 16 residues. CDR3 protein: CAIRETTGTTPYEQHF. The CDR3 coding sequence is TGTGCCATCAGGGAGACTACAGGGACGACGCCCTACGAGCAGCACTTC.

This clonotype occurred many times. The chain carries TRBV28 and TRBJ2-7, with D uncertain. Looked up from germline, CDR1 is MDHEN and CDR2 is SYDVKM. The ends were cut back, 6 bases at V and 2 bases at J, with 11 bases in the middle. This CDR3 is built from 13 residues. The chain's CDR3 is CASSHATTYEQYF. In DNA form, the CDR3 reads TGTGCCAGCAGCCACGCTACGACCTACGAGCAGTACTTC.

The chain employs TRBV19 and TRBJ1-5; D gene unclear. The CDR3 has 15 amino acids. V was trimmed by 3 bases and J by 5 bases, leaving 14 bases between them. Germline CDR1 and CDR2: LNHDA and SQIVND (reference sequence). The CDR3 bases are TGTGCCAGTAGTATGTCAACGGAAATTCATCAGCCCCAGCATTTT. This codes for CASSMSTEIHQPQHF.

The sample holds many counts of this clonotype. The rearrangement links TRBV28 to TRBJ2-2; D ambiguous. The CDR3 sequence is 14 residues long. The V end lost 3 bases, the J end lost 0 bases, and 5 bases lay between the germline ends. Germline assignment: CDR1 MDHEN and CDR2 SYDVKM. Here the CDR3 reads CASSLYTNTGELFF. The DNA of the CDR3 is TGTGCCAGCAGTTTGTATACGAACACCGGGGAGCTGTTTTTT.

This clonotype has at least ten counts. CDR3 loop: CASSPGGDTQYF. The CDR3 region has the DNA TGTGCCAGCAGTCCCGGAGGAGATACGCAGTATTTT. The chain is built from TRBV11-2 and TRBJ2-3, with D tentatively TRBD2 (5 bases). The CDR3 loop spans 12 amino acids. Trimming left V 6 bases short and J 5 bases short, with 9 bases between. Germline CDR1 and CDR2: SGHAT and FQNNGV.

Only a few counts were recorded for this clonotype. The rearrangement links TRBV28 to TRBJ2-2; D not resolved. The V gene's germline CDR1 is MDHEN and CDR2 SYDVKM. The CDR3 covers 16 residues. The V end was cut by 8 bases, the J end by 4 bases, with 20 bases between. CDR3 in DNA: TGTGCCAGCTCACCATTGTGGGCCGAACGCACCGGGGAGCTGTTTTTT. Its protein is CASSPLWAERTGELFF.

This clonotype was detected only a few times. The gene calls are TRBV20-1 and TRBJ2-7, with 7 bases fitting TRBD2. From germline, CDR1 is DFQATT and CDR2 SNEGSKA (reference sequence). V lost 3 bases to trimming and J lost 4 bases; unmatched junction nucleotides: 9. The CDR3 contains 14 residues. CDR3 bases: TGCAGTGCTAGCCGGCTAGCGGCACTATACGAGCAGTACTTC. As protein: CSASRLAALYEQYF.

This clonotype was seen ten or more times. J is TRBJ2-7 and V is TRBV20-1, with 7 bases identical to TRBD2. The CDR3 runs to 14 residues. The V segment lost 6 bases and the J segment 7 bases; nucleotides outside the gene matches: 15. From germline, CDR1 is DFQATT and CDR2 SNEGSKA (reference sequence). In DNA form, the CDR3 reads TGCAGTGCCCCCCCGGCGGGAGCATTGAGGGAGCAGTACTTC. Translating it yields CSAPPAGALREQYF.

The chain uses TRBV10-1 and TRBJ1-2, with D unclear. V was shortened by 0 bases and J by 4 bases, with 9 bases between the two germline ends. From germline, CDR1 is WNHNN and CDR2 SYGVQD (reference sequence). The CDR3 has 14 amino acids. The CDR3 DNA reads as TGCGCCAGCAGTGAGTCTTCGGTGCCCTATGGCTACACCTTC. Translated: CASSESSVPYGYTF.

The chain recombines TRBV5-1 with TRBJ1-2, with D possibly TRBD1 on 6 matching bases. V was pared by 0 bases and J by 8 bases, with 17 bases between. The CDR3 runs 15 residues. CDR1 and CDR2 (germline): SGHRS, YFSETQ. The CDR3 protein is CASSLEGHPIEGYTF. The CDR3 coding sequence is TGCGCCAGCAGCTTGGAGGGACACCCGATAGAGGGCTACACCTTC.

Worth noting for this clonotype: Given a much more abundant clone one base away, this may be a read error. This chain's CDR3 is CASSLHSDRNAEAFF. CDR3 in DNA: TGTGCCAGCAGCCTACACTCGGACAGGAACGCTGAAGCTTTCTTT. The chain uses TRBV28 and TRBJ1-1, with 7 bases that match TRBD1. Germline-derived CDR1 and CDR2 are MDHEN and SYDVKM. The CDR3 loop spans 15 amino acids.

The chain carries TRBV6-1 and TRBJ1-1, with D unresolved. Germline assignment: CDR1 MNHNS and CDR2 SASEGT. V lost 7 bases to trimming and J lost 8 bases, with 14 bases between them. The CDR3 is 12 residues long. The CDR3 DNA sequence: TGTGCCAGCACCGAGGGCTCGGGCGAAGCTTTCTTT. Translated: CASTEGSGEAFF.

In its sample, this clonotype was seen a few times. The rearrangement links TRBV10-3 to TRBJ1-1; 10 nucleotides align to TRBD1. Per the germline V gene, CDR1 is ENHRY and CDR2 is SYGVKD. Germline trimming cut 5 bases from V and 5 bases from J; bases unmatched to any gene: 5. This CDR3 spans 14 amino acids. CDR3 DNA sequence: TGTGCCATCAGTCCCGGACAGGGGGGGACTGAAGCTTTCTTT. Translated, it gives CAISPGQGGTEAFF.

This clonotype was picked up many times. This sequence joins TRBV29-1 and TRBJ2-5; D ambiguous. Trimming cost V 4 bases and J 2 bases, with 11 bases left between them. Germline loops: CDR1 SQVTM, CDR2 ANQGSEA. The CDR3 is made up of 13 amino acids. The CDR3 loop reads CSVVGRIQETQYF. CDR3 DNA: TGCAGCGTTGTAGGGCGGATTCAAGAGACCCAGTACTTC.

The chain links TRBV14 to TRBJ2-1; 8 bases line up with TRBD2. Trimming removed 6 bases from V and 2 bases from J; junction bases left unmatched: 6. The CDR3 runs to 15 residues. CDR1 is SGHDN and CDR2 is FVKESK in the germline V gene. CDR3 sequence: CASSPGTRTYNEQFF. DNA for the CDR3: TGTGCCAGCAGTCCCGGGACTAGGACCTACAATGAGCAGTTCTTC. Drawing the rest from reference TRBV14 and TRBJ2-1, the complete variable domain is EAGVTQFPSHSVIEKGQTVTLRCDPISGHDNLYWYRRVMGKEIKFLLHFVKESKQDESGMPNNRFLAERTGGTYSTLKVQPAELEDSGVYFCASSPGTRTYNEQFFGPGTRLTVL.

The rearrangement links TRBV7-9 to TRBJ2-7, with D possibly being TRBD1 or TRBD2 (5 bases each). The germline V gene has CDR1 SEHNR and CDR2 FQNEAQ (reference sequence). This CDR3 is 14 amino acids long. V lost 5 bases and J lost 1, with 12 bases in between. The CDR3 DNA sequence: TGTGCCAGCAGCACTCGGGACCGATCCTACGAGCAGTACTTC. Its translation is CASSTRDRSYEQYF.